Listed here are 11 T cell receptor beta chains from one sample, sequenced in a study of beta chain features in type 1 diabetes. The sequenced template was cDNA made from the entire isolated RNA. Clones were sequenced by immunoSEQ multiplex PCR, and TCRdb holds only the in-frame ones, with some missing. The sample contains roughly 150,000 clones, roughly 10% of which appear only once. The sample consisted of central memory CD4+ T cells from blood. The receptors were sampled from a young man in good health.

This chain connects TRBV10-3 to TRBJ2-3; D possibly uses TRBD1 or TRBD2 (7 bases each). The length of the CDR3 is 14 residues. Germline V gene data show CDR1 as ENHRY and CDR2 as SYGVKD. The CDR3 sequence is CGSEGQRGGDTQYF. The CDR3 nucleotides are TGTGGGTCAGAGGGACAGCGGGGAGGAGATACGCAGTATTTT.

The chain joins TRBV5-1 to TRBJ2-6; 8 bases are a match to TRBD1. The CDR3 length is 18 residues. V shed 4 bases and J 0 bases; nucleotides not matched to a gene: 9. CDR1 SGHRS and CDR2 YFSETQ come from the germline V gene. The CDR3 coding sequence is TGCGCCAGCAGCGGCGGACAGGGCCAGCTCTCTGGGGCCAACGTCCTGACTTTC. Amino acid sequence: CASSGGQGQLSGANVLTF.

The chain links TRBV30 to TRBJ2-5; 8 bases line up with TRBD1. Germline V CDR1 and CDR2: GTSNPN, SVGIG (reference sequence). The CDR3 runs 15 residues. V trimming: 4 bases; J trimming: 7 bases; junction bases outside the gene matches: 14. CDR3 region: CAWTRTGPLSGTQYF. CDR3 DNA: TGTGCCTGGACTAGGACAGGGCCCTTGTCCGGGACCCAGTACTTC.

The chain recombines TRBV28 with TRBJ2-7; D perhaps matches TRBD2 (5 bases). Trimming cost V 6 bases and J 3 bases, with 9 bases left between them. Germline values: CDR1 MDHEN, CDR2 SYDVKM. This CDR3 is 12 amino acids long. The CDR3 bases are TGTGCCAGCAGCCGGGCGGGCTACGAGCAGTACTTC. Amino acids: CASSRAGYEQYF.

This sequence joins TRBV11-2 and TRBJ1-1, with TRBD1 identical over 9 bases. V lost 4 bases, J lost 7 bases, and 7 bases stayed unmatched. CDR1 and CDR2 (germline): SGHAT, FQNNGV. CDR3 length: 14 residues. For the CDR3, the DNA is TGTGCCAGCAGCTCCAACAGGGGGCGCCGTGAAGCTTTCTTT. It specifies CASSSNRGRREAFF.

This clone was seen more than once but under ten times. This rearrangement joins TRBV10-3 to TRBJ2-5; 9 nucleotides match TRBD1. There are 13 residues in the CDR3. Germline V gene lookup returns CDR1 ENHRY and CDR2 SYGVKD. J was trimmed by 3 bases and V by 8 bases; bases with no gene match: 4. Here the CDR3 reads CAIRGTGKETQYF. DNA for the CDR3: TGTGCCATCCGGGGGACAGGGAAAGAGACCCAGTACTTC.

V and J are TRBV10-2 and TRBJ2-7; 7 nucleotides match TRBD1. Per the germline V gene, CDR1 is WSHSY and CDR2 is SAAADI. The J segment lost 2 bases and the V segment lost 5 bases, leaving 6 bases of the junction unmatched. CDR3 length equals 14 residues. CDR3 in amino acids: CASSLTGDTYEQYF. DNA of the CDR3: TGCGCCAGCAGTCTTACAGGGGATACCTACGAGCAGTACTTC.

The chain uses TRBV29-1 and TRBJ1-4; D not resolved. There are 13 residues in the CDR3. The germline V gene encodes CDR1 SQVTM and CDR2 ANQGSEA. The V end was cut by 7 bases, the J end by 4 bases, with 13 bases between. CDR3 in DNA: TGCAGCGCCTGGACCCCGATTAATGAAAAACTGTTTTTT. It codes for CSAWTPINEKLFF.

The rearrangement links TRBV11-2 to TRBJ1-5, with D possibly TRBD1 on 5 matching bases. The CDR3 loop spans 13 amino acids. The V gene lost 3 bases and the J gene lost 4 bases, with 7 bases spanning the gap. In germline, CDR1 is SGHAT, CDR2 FQNNGV. The DNA for the CDR3 is TGTGCCAGCAGCTTTCAGGGAAATCAGCCCCAGCATTTT. Protein: CASSFQGNQPQHF.

V is TRBV30 and J is TRBJ2-3; D unresolved. CDR1 and CDR2 (germline): GTSNPN, SVGIG (reference sequence). The CDR3 has 13 amino acids. The V end lost 2 bases, the J end lost 0 bases, and 6 bases lay between the germline ends. CDR3 protein: CAWSHTSTDTQYF. DNA of the CDR3: TGTGCCTGGAGTCATACTAGCACAGATACGCAGTATTTT.

The chain is built from TRBV7-3 and TRBJ1-1, with D unresolved. This CDR3 contains 13 residues. V gave up 2 bases and J gave up 0 bases, with 4 bases separating them. Germline V gene sequence: CDR1 SGHTA, CDR2 FQGTGA. CDR3 DNA sequence: TGTGCCAGCAGCTTACACTTGAACACTGAAGCTTTCTTT. It specifies CASSLHLNTEAFF.